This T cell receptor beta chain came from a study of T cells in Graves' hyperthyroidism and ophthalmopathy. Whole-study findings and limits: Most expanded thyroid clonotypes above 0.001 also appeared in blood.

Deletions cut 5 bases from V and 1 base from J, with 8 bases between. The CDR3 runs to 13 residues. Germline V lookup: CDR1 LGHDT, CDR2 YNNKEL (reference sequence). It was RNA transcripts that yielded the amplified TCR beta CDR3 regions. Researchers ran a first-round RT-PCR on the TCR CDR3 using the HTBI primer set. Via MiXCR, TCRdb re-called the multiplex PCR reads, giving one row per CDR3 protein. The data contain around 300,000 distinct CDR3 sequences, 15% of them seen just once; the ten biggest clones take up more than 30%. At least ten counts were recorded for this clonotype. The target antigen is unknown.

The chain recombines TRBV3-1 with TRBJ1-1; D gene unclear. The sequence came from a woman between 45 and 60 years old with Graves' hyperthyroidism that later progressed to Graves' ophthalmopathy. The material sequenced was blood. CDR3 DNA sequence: TGTGCCAGCAGCTATACTCGGAACACTGAAGCTTTCTTT. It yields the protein CASSYTRNTEAFF.